This T cell receptor (beta chain) was identified during a study of T cells after yellow fever vaccination. Broader study findings: Repertoires obtained by FACS sorting could include abundant clonotypes that entered as contaminants from the bulk population.

It was through 5'RACE template switching that TCR cDNA was made, with a universal primer site and UMIs added. TCRdb reprocessed the 5' RACE reads via MiXCR and lists one record per CDR3 protein. The sample lists hundreds of thousands of distinct CDR3 sequences, 13% occurring once. With 4 bases removed from V and 6 bases from J, the gap between germline ends came to 13 bases. The CDR3 loop spans 13 amino acids. Germline V lookup: CDR1 SGHTA, CDR2 FQGNSA. This clonotype has ten or more counts. Its antigen remains unknown. This material consisted of PBMCs, taken on the day of the yellow fever booster vaccination. This TCR came from a man younger than 40 who received the YFV17D yellow fever vaccine. This chain joins TRBV7-2 and TRBJ2-7; no clear D gene. CDR3 DNA sequence: TGTGCCAGCAGCTCCGGGCTTGGCGGCGAGCAGTACTTC. Its translation: CASSSGLGGEQYF.